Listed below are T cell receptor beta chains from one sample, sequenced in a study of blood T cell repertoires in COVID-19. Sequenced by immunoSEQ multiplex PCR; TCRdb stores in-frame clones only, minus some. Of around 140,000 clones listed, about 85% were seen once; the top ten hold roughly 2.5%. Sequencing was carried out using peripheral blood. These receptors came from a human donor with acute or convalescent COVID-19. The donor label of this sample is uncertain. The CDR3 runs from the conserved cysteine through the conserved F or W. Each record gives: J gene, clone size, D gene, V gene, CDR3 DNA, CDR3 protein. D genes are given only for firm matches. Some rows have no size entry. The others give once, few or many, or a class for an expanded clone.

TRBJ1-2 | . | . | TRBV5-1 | TGCGCCAGCAGCTTGGACACAGTAGGAGGCGGCTACACCTTC | CASSLDTVGGGYTF
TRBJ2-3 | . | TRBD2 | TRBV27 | TGTGCCAGCAGTTCCCTAGCGGGGGCCCCCTTCACAGATACGCAGTATTTT | CASSSLAGAPFTDTQYF
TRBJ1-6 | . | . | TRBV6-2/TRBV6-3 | TGTGCCAGCAGTTACCTTCAGGGCCTAAGAAATTCACCCCTCCACTTT | CASSYLQGLRNSPLHF
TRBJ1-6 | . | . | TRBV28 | TGTGCCAGCAGTTCCCGGGAGGGGCGCGGTCTTTCACCCCTCCACTTT | CASSSREGRGLSPLHF
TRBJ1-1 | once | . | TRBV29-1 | TGCAGCGGAAGACAGATGAACACTGAAGCTTTCTTT | CSGRQMNTEAFF
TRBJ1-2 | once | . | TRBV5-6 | TGTGCCAGCACCAAAGACAGGCGGATTCCGGGCGGCTACACCTTC | CASTKDRRIPGGYTF
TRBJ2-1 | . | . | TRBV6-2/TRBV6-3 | TGTGCCAGCAGTTACCGTCAGAGGGAGCAGTTCTTC | CASSYRQREQFF
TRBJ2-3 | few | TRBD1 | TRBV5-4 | TGTGCCAGCAGCTTACTCCCGGGACAGGGAATGGATACGCAGTATTTT | CASSLLPGQGMDTQYF
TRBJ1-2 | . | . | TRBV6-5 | TGTGCCAGCAGTCCATCCGGACCGGTGGGAGATGGCTACACCTTC | CASSPSGPVGDGYTF
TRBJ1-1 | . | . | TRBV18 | TGTGCCAGCTCACCAAGAACCGAGAAGAACACTGAAGCTTTCTTT | CASSPRTEKNTEAFF
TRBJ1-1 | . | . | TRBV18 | TGTGCCAGCTCACCCCAAAGAGAGGGGAGGGCTGAAGCTTTCTTT | CASSPQREGRAEAFF
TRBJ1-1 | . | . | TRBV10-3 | TGTGCCATCAGACGGGGTGAAGACACTGAAGCTTTCTTT | CAIRRGEDTEAFF
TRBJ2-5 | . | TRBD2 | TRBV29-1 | TGCAGCGTTTTGGTAGCGGGAATAGAAGAGACCCAGTACTTC | CSVLVAGIEETQYF
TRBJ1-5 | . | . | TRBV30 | TGTGCCTGGACCCTGGGGAGGGGACAGCCCCAGCATTTT | CAWTLGRGQPQHF
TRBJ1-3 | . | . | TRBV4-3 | TGCGCCAGCAGCCAAGCATACAGCCACTCTGGAAACACCATATATTTT | CASSQAYSHSGNTIYF
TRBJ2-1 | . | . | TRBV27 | TGTGCCAGCAGTTTATCCGGGGGCAGGGAGGGGTACAATGAGCAGTTCTTC | CASSLSGGREGYNEQFF
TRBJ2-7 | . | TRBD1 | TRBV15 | TGTGCCACCAGCAGAACCGGGACAGGTACTTCCTACGAGCAGTACTTC | CATSRTGTGTSYEQYF
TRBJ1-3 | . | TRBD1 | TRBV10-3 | TGTGCCATCAGTGGTAGGGGGCTCGCTGGAAACACCATATATTTT | CAISGRGLAGNTIYF
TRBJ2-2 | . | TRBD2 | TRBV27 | TGTGCCAGCAGTTCCCTGCGAGCGGGATCCAACACCGGGGAGCTGTTTTTT | CASSSLRAGSNTGELFF
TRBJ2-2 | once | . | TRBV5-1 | TGCGCCAGCAGCCGCGGGGCCCAAAACACCGGGGAGCTGTTTTTT | CASSRGAQNTGELFF
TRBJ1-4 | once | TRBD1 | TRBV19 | TGTGCCACCGAGGGACAGGGTCAGACTAATGAAAAACTGTTTTTT | CATEGQGQTNEKLFF
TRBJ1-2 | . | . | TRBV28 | TGTGCCAGCAGAAGCCCGGGGGGGGGCAATGGCTACACCTTC | CASRSPGGGNGYTF
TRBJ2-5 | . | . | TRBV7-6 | TGTGCCAGCAGCTTATTCAGACTCCAAGAGACCCAGTACTTC | CASSLFRLQETQYF
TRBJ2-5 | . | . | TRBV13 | TGTGCCAGCAGCCCTCGACGGGGGGAGACCCAGTACTTC | CASSPRRGETQYF
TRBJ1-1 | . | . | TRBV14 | TGTGCCAGCAGCCAAGAGCTGGGGGGGGAAAACACTGAAGCTTTCTTT | CASSQELGGENTEAFF
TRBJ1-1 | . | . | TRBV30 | TGTGCCTGGAGCTCACAGGGTGACACTGAAGCTTTCTTT | CAWSSQGDTEAFF
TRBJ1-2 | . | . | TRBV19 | TGTGCCAGTAGTATAGACAGGGCCTATGGCTACACCTTC | CASSIDRAYGYTF
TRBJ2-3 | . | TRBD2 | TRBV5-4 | TGTGCTATCAATCCCCTGGTAAGCGGGGGGGCCGTCGCAGATACGCAGTATTTT | CAINPLVSGGAVADTQYF
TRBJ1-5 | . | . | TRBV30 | TGTGCCTGGAGTGTACAGCGGGGTTACCCCCAGCATTTT | CAWSVQRGYPQHF
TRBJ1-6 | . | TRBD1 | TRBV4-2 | TGTGCCAGCAGCCAGGAAAGGACAGGGAGCTCCTATAATTCACCCCTCCACTTT | CASSQERTGSSYNSPLHF
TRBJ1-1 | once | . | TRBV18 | TGTGCCAGCTCGGCTCGAGGGTCTGAAGCTTTCTTT | CASSARGSEAFF